The 5 T cell receptor beta chains below were found in one sample sequenced in a study of blood T cell repertoires in COVID-19. Method: immunoSEQ multiplex PCR; TCRdb's copy keeps in-frame clones and lacks some. The top ten clones hold 9% to 10% of a sample with about 69,000 clones, approximately 80% of them seen once. Sequences were obtained from peripheral blood. The source of these receptors is a woman at least 80 years old with acute or convalescent COVID-19.

As DNA, the CDR3 is TGCAGCGTTGAAGGGCAGGGGGTTGACGAGCAGTACTTC. Translation gives CSVEGQGVDEQYF. The chain has TRBV29-1 and TRBJ2-7; 7 bases map to TRBD1. The CDR3 totals 13 residues. Germline V gene sequence: CDR1 SQVTM, CDR2 ANQGSEA. The ends lost 1 base at V and 5 bases at J; junction bases unmatched: 5.

This clone has a handful of counts. The J gene is TRBJ1-2, the V gene TRBV23-1; tentative D call: TRBD1 (6 bases). TRBV23-1 is labeled an ORF, and its function is uncertain. V was pared by 3 bases and J by 6 bases, with 20 bases between. The CDR3 covers 16 residues. The CDR3 coding sequence is TGCGCCAGCAGTCACCAGAGATTCGGGACACCCCATGGCTACACCTTC. Protein: CASSHQRFGTPHGYTF.

The V call is TRBV2, the J call TRBJ1-4, with a possible D match to TRBD1 (6 bases). This CDR3 is built from 15 residues. The germline V and J ends were trimmed by 9 bases and 0 bases, with 14 bases remaining between them. Germline V CDR1 and CDR2: SNHLY, FYNNEI. The CDR3 sequence: CASKPGHATNEKLFF. The CDR3 bases are TGTGCCAGTAAACCGGGACATGCAACTAATGAAAAACTGTTTTTT.

The chain combines TRBV7-3 with TRBJ1-1, with D uncertain. Trimming removed 1 base at V and 1 base at J, with 4 bases between. This CDR3 spans 13 amino acids. Germline V CDR1 and CDR2: SGHTA, FQGTGA. The CDR3, as DNA: TGTGCCAGCAGCTTAAATCGGAACACTGAAGCTTTCTTT. It is translated as CASSLNRNTEAFF.

This sequence joins TRBV3-1 (or the pseudogene TRBV3-2) and TRBJ1-1; the D is unclear. The V gene's germline CDR1 is LGHDT and CDR2 YNNKEL (reference sequence). The CDR3 is 15 amino acids. V was pared by 1 base and J by 3 bases, with 12 bases between. CDR3 sequence (DNA): TGTGCCAGCAGCCAAGTTTATGGAGGAGACACTGAAGCTTTCTTT. The encoded protein is CASSQVYGGDTEAFF.